A single sample gave rise to the 21 T cell receptor beta chains below, sequenced in a study of blood T cell repertoires in COVID-19. The protocol was immunoSEQ multiplex PCR, while the TCRdb copy is restricted to in-frame clones and leaves out a portion. This sample yields around 310,000 clones, of which 85% to 90% are seen a single time; about 8.4% belongs to the top ten. The sequenced sample was PBMCs or T cells enriched from blood (not recorded which). The source is a woman aged 30 to 39 who had recovered from COVID-19.

The chain couples TRBV18 to TRBJ1-6, with a possible D match to TRBD1 (6 bases). Trimming stripped 2 bases from V and 7 bases from J, with 12 bases between. This CDR3 is built from 15 residues. Looked up from germline, CDR1 is KGHSH and CDR2 is LQKENI. This chain's CDR3 is CASSPTADRNSPLHF. CDR3 bases: TGTGCCAGCTCACCAACGGCTGACAGGAATTCACCCCTCCACTTT. The complete variable domain, with remaining parts taken from reference TRBV18 and TRBJ1-6, reads NAGVMQNPRHLVRRRGQEARLRCSPMKGHSHVYWYRQLPEEGLKFMVYLQKENIIDESGMPKERFSAEFPKEGPSILRIQQVVRGDSAAYFCASSPTADRNSPLHFGNGTRLTVT.

This clone was seen only a few times. CDR3 in DNA: TGTGCCAGCTCACCACGAGAGGGCTTGGGTTCACCCCTCCACTTT. It yields the protein CASSPREGLGSPLHF. The V and J genes are TRBV18 and TRBJ1-6; D call uncertain. V lost 1 base to trimming and J lost 9 bases, with 13 bases between them. CDR3 length equals 15 residues. Germline V gene sequence: CDR1 KGHSH, CDR2 LQKENI. The full variable domain, completed using reference TRBV18 and TRBJ1-6, is NAGVMQNPRHLVRRRGQEARLRCSPMKGHSHVYWYRQLPEEGLKFMVYLQKENIIDESGMPKERFSAEFPKEGPSILRIQQVVRGDSAAYFCASSPREGLGSPLHFGNGTRLTVT.

V and J are TRBV27 and TRBJ2-7; a weak D match, TRBD2 (5 bases). Germline-derived CDR1 and CDR2 are MNHEY and SMNVEV (reference sequence). V was shortened by 0 bases and J by 4 bases, with 13 bases between the two germline ends. This CDR3 has 15 residues. CDR3 protein: CASSLSEERVYEQYF. DNA for the CDR3: TGTGCCAGCAGTTTATCGGAGGAAAGGGTTTACGAGCAGTACTTC.

The J gene is TRBJ1-6, the V gene TRBV4-1, with D unclear. The CDR3 has 16 amino acids. The V gene lost 5 bases and the J gene lost 9 bases, with 20 bases spanning the gap. CDR1 is MGHRA, CDR2 YSYEKL, per germline. CDR3 loop: CASSLTPLAEGSPLHF. CDR3 bases: TGCGCCAGCAGCTTAACCCCCCTCGCGGAAGGTTCACCCCTCCACTTT.

V and J are TRBV15 and TRBJ1-1; possible D gene TRBD1, 5 bases. The CDR3 extends over 14 amino acids. Germline lookup yields CDR1 LNHNV and CDR2 YYDKDF (reference sequence). The V gene lost 0 bases and the J gene lost 11 bases, with 16 bases spanning the gap. The CDR3 DNA sequence: TGTGCCACCAGCAGAGATCGGACATCCGATAGGGCTTTCTTT. It specifies CATSRDRTSDRAFF.

The chain links TRBV11-3 to TRBJ1-2, with D uncertain. V lost 2 bases and J lost 7, with 14 bases in between. The germline V gene encodes CDR1 SGHNT and CDR2 YENEEA. The CDR3 is 14 residues long. DNA for the CDR3: TGTGCCAGCAGCTTATCTGCAGGAGGATCTGGCTACACCTTC. Translated, it gives CASSLSAGGSGYTF.

The rearrangement uses TRBV28 and TRBJ2-7, with 7 bases identical to TRBD1. V dropped 6 bases and J dropped 5; count of bases not matched to a gene: 10. Germline CDR1 MDHEN, CDR2 SYDVKM. The CDR3 is 14 residues long. CDR3 sequence (DNA): TGTGCCAGCAGCTCAGCCGACAGGGACGACGAGCAGTACTTC. This gives the protein CASSSADRDDEQYF.

A single count supports this clone. The chain couples TRBV7-9 to TRBJ1-2; 11 bases map to TRBD1. The CDR3 loop spans 17 amino acids. The germline gives CDR1 SEHNR, CDR2 FQNEAQ (reference sequence). V was pared by 6 bases and J by 3 bases, with 12 bases of the junction left unmatched. CDR3 sequence reads: CASSRWADRGRDYGYTF. CDR3 coding DNA: TGTGCCAGCAGTCGATGGGCGGACAGGGGGCGGGACTATGGCTACACCTTC.

The V call is TRBV7-6, the J call TRBJ2-1; 8 nucleotides match TRBD2. CDR3 length equals 14 residues. The V and J ends lost 2 bases and 6 bases, in that order; junction bases with no gene match: 3. The V gene's germline CDR1 is SGHVS and CDR2 FNYEAQ. The chain's CDR3 is CASSLSLAGNEQFF. The CDR3 coding sequence is TGTGCCAGCAGCTTATCCCTAGCGGGCAATGAGCAGTTCTTC.

This chain uses TRBV15 with TRBJ2-1; the D gene is possibly TRBD2 (6 bases). The CDR3 is 17 amino acids. Germline CDR1 reads LNHNV; CDR2 reads YYDKDF (reference sequence). V was clipped by 1 base and J by 8 bases, with 21 bases between them. CDR3 sequence (DNA): TGTGCCACCAGCAGAGCCTATAGAAGCGGGTTCCGGGATGAGCAGTTCTTC. Translating gives CATSRAYRSGFRDEQFF.

The chain recombines TRBV5-1 with TRBJ2-7; 9 bases align to TRBD2. Trimming cost V 0 bases and J 0 bases; bases outside gene matches: 13. This CDR3 region has 19 residues. Germline V gene lookup returns CDR1 SGHRS and CDR2 YFSETQ. The CDR3 DNA sequence: TGCGCCAGCAGCTTGGCCGTGGCTAGCGGGGTCCCCGCCTCCTACGAGCAGTACTTC. Translating it yields CASSLAVASGVPASYEQYF.

The V gene is TRBV29-1, the J gene TRBJ2-7, with D possibly TRBD1 on 6 matching bases. Germline values: CDR1 SQVTM, CDR2 ANQGSEA. The CDR3 runs 15 residues. Trimming removed 0 bases from V and 0 bases from J, with 12 bases in between. CDR3 bases: TGCAGCGTTGAAGATCCGCAGGGGACCTCCTACGAGCAGTACTTC. Encoded protein: CSVEDPQGTSYEQYF.

The chain uses TRBV7-3 and TRBJ2-3, with 8 bases lining up with TRBD2. From germline, CDR1 is SGHTA and CDR2 FQGTGA. CDR3 length equals 22 residues. Losses at the gene ends were 1 base for V and 2 bases for J; bases not matched to a gene: 23. The CDR3 sequence: CASSLIAKAGLGMGGITDTQYF. As DNA, the CDR3 is TGTGCCAGCAGCTTAATCGCAAAGGCGGGACTAGGAATGGGGGGGATCACAGATACGCAGTATTTT.

This chain uses TRBV6-1 with TRBJ1-2; D is ambiguous. Germline lookup yields CDR1 MNHNS and CDR2 SASEGT. The CDR3 runs 14 residues. The V and J ends lost 1 base and 1 base respectively, with 7 bases between them. The CDR3 DNA follows: TGTGCCAGCAGTGAAGTTGCCAGTAACTATGGCTACACCTTC. Protein: CASSEVASNYGYTF.

The chain couples TRBV27 to TRBJ2-7; 9 positions match TRBD2. The J segment lost 0 bases and the V segment lost 4 bases, leaving 7 bases of the junction unmatched. In germline, CDR1 is MNHEY, CDR2 SMNVEV (reference sequence). The CDR3 loop spans 16 amino acids. The CDR3 here is CASSSLAGASSYEQYF. The CDR3, as DNA: TGTGCCAGCAGTTCCTTAGCGGGGGCGAGCTCCTACGAGCAGTACTTC.

The chain joins TRBV2 to TRBJ2-7; TRBD2 matches at 9 bases. Germline CDR1 is SNHLY and CDR2 is FYNNEI. The CDR3 has 15 residues. The trim removed 6 bases at V and 3 bases at J, leaving 9 bases unmatched. The CDR3 here is CASRVRLAEVYEQYF. For the CDR3, the DNA is TGTGCCAGCAGGGTCCGACTAGCGGAAGTCTACGAGCAGTACTTC.

The gene calls are TRBV7-8 and TRBJ1-2, with TRBD1 identical over 9 bases. V lost 2 bases and J lost 12; bases outside the gene matches: 10. Germline V gene sequence: CDR1 SGHVS, CDR2 FQNEAQ. This CDR3 has 14 residues. The CDR3 DNA reads as TGTGCCAGCAGCTTACCCTGGGGGACAGGGCCGCACACCTTC. Amino acid sequence: CASSLPWGTGPHTF.

This CDR3 is CASSYKAGGPDTGELFF. The CDR3, as DNA: TGTGCCAGCAGCTATAAAGCGGGAGGGCCGGATACCGGGGAGCTGTTTTTT. The chain uses TRBV3-1 (or the pseudogene TRBV3-2) and TRBJ2-2, with 10 bases matching TRBD2. CDR1 and CDR2 (germline): LGHDT, YNNKEL (reference sequence). V lost 5 bases to trimming and J lost 5 bases; unmatched junction nucleotides: 11. This CDR3 region has 17 residues.

The chain couples TRBV18 to TRBJ2-6; no reliable D call. Germline CDR1 is KGHSH and CDR2 is LQKENI. The V gene lost 2 bases and the J gene lost 13 bases, with 9 bases spanning the gap. This CDR3 is 12 amino acids long. DNA for the CDR3: TGTGCCAGCTCACCAATAGTGCGGGTCCTGACTTTC. Translated: CASSPIVRVLTF.

The rearrangement links TRBV30 to TRBJ2-3, with a possible D match to TRBD1 (6 bases). The CDR3 totals 13 residues. Germline V gene lookup returns CDR1 GTSNPN and CDR2 SVGIG (reference sequence). V lost 6 bases and J lost 3, with 13 bases in between. The CDR3 nucleotides are TGTGCCTGTAGGGGGAGATTTACAGATACGCAGTATTTT. Its translation is CACRGRFTDTQYF. Variable domain in full (rest from reference TRBV30 and TRBJ2-3): SQTIHQWPATLVQPVGSPLSLECTVEGTSNPNLYWYRQAAGRGLQLLFYSVGIGQISSEVPQNLSASRPQDRQFILSSKKLLLSDSGFYLCACRGRFTDTQYFGPGTRLTVL.

The CDR3 spells CASSIQGANEKLFF. CDR3 sequence (DNA): TGTGCCAGTAGTATCCAGGGCGCTAATGAAAAACTGTTTTTT. The rearrangement joins TRBV19 to TRBJ1-4; a possible D gene is TRBD1 (5 bases). The CDR3 has 14 residues. V lost 3 bases to trimming and J lost 3 bases, with 8 bases between them. CDR1 and CDR2 (germline): LNHDA, SQIVND (reference sequence). The whole variable domain, remainder taken from reference TRBV19 and TRBJ1-4, is DGGITQSPKYLFRKEGQNVTLSCEQNLNHDAMYWYRQDPGQGLRLIYYSQIVNDFQKGDIAEGYSVSREKKESFPLTVTSAQKNPTAFYLCASSIQGANEKLFFGSGTQLSVL.